The rows below give T cell receptor beta chains drawn from one sample of a study of blood T cell repertoires in COVID-19. Assay: immunoSEQ multiplex PCR; the TCRdb copy retains only in-frame clones and omits some. This table holds some 700,000 clones, 85% to 90% found once. Source material: peripheral blood. These receptors were collected from a woman aged 18-35 years with acute or convalescent COVID-19. CDR3s include the opening cysteine and the closing phenylalanine or tryptophan. The order of the fields is J gene, D gene, V gene, clone size, CDR3 protein, CDR3 DNA. A D gene is named only where the DNA matches it firmly. The size of a clone is reported for some rows only, either as once, few or many, or as a class for expanded clones.

j_gene: TRBJ1-6; d_gene: .; v_gene: TRBV30; abundance: once; CDR3aa: CAWRSDTAESPLHF; CDR3nt: TGTGCCTGGAGATCCGATACGGCGGAATCACCCCTCCACTTT
j_gene: TRBJ2-3; d_gene: TRBD2; v_gene: TRBV11-2; abundance: once; CDR3aa: CASSYTTGGRDTQYF; CDR3nt: TGTGCCAGCAGTTACACTACGGGGGGGAGAGATACGCAGTATTTT
j_gene: TRBJ2-7; d_gene: .; v_gene: TRBV19; abundance: .; CDR3aa: CASSIGGGAFSYEQYF; CDR3nt: TGTGCCAGTAGTATCGGAGGGGGGGCCTTCTCCTACGAGCAGTACTTC
j_gene: TRBJ1-3; d_gene: .; v_gene: TRBV6-5; abundance: .; CDR3aa: CASGGKSTSGNTIYF; CDR3nt: TGTGCCAGCGGGGGGAAATCTACCTCTGGAAACACCATATATTTT
j_gene: TRBJ1-2; d_gene: TRBD1; v_gene: TRBV10-3; abundance: .; CDR3aa: CAIRTGTDFYGYTF; CDR3nt: TGTGCCATCAGAACCGGGACAGACTTCTATGGCTACACCTTC
j_gene: TRBJ2-2; d_gene: .; v_gene: TRBV10-2; abundance: .; CDR3aa: CASSEFSWSGELFF; CDR3nt: TGCGCCAGCAGTGAGTTTAGCTGGAGCGGGGAGCTGTTTTTT
j_gene: TRBJ1-2; d_gene: TRBD1; v_gene: TRBV19; abundance: .; CDR3aa: CASTRTGLDYGYTF; CDR3nt: TGTGCCAGTACCCGGACAGGGCTAGACTATGGCTACACCTTC
j_gene: TRBJ2-1; d_gene: .; v_gene: TRBV2; abundance: .; CDR3aa: CASSLERVSYNEQFF; CDR3nt: TGTGCCAGCAGCTTGGAGAGGGTATCCTACAATGAGCAGTTCTTC
j_gene: TRBJ1-1; d_gene: TRBD1; v_gene: TRBV28; abundance: .; CDR3aa: CASSRQGVRTFF; CDR3nt: TGTGCCAGCAGTCGACAGGGGGTGAGGACGTTCTTT
j_gene: TRBJ1-4; d_gene: .; v_gene: TRBV18; abundance: .; CDR3aa: CASSRLHATNEKLFF; CDR3nt: TGTGCCAGCTCACGCTTACATGCAACTAATGAAAAACTGTTTTTT
j_gene: TRBJ1-1; d_gene: TRBD1; v_gene: TRBV30; abundance: .; CDR3aa: CAWGTGGAGVFMDTEAFF; CDR3nt: TGTGCCTGGGGGACAGGGGGCGCGGGAGTGTTCATGGACACTGAAGCTTTCTTT
j_gene: TRBJ1-2; d_gene: .; v_gene: TRBV6-5; abundance: .; CDR3aa: CASRGGISGYGYTF; CDR3nt: TGTGCCAGCAGGGGAGGGATTTCGGGCTATGGCTACACCTTC
j_gene: TRBJ1-1; d_gene: .; v_gene: TRBV5-5; abundance: .; CDR3aa: CASSFDGDTEAFF; CDR3nt: TGTGCCAGCAGCTTCGACGGGGACACTGAAGCTTTCTTT
j_gene: TRBJ1-5; d_gene: TRBD1; v_gene: TRBV19; abundance: .; CDR3aa: CASSPRDRINQPQHF; CDR3nt: TGTGCCAGTAGTCCAAGGGACAGGATCAATCAGCCCCAGCATTTT
j_gene: TRBJ1-3; d_gene: .; v_gene: TRBV7-3; abundance: few; CDR3aa: CASSLKGGGGNTIYF; CDR3nt: TGTGCCAGCAGCTTAAAGGGAGGAGGGGGAAACACCATATATTTT
j_gene: TRBJ1-2; d_gene: .; v_gene: TRBV6-5; abundance: .; CDR3aa: CASSPGTTNYGYTF; CDR3nt: TGTGCCAGCAGTCCCGGGACAACTAACTATGGCTACACCTTC
j_gene: TRBJ2-3; d_gene: TRBD2; v_gene: TRBV7-3; abundance: .; CDR3aa: CASSPLLAGPTDTQYF; CDR3nt: TGTGCCAGCAGCCCACTCCTAGCGGGGCCCACAGATACGCAGTATTTT
j_gene: TRBJ2-7; d_gene: .; v_gene: TRBV19; abundance: .; CDR3aa: CASSDSSYEQYF; CDR3nt: TGTGCCAGTAGTGACAGCTCCTACGAGCAGTACTTC
j_gene: TRBJ1-4; d_gene: TRBD1; v_gene: TRBV4-3; abundance: .; CDR3aa: CASSQGTGTNEKLFF; CDR3nt: TGCGCCAGCAGCCAAGGGACAGGAACTAATGAAAAACTGTTTTTT
j_gene: TRBJ1-4; d_gene: TRBD1; v_gene: TRBV6-6; abundance: .; CDR3aa: CASSYPQGGNEKLFF; CDR3nt: TGTGCCAGCAGTTACCCCCAGGGGGGCAATGAAAAACTGTTTTTT
j_gene: TRBJ2-1; d_gene: .; v_gene: TRBV7-6; abundance: .; CDR3aa: CASSPRDWHEQFF; CDR3nt: TGTGCCAGCAGCCCCCGGGACTGGCATGAGCAGTTCTTC
j_gene: TRBJ2-1; d_gene: .; v_gene: TRBV4-3; abundance: .; CDR3aa: CASSQGPGRRGVEQFF; CDR3nt: TGCGCCAGCAGCCAAGGACCTGGGCGGAGGGGAGTTGAGCAGTTCTTC
j_gene: TRBJ1-2; d_gene: TRBD1; v_gene: TRBV13; abundance: .; CDR3aa: CASSPGQGSAYGYTF; CDR3nt: TGTGCCAGCAGCCCTGGACAGGGGAGTGCCTATGGCTACACCTTC
j_gene: TRBJ2-1; d_gene: .; v_gene: TRBV15; abundance: .; CDR3aa: CATSKSRGYMYNEQFF; CDR3nt: TGTGCCACCAGCAAGAGCAGGGGATATATGTACAATGAGCAGTTCTTC
j_gene: TRBJ2-1; d_gene: TRBD2; v_gene: TRBV24-1; abundance: .; CDR3aa: CATSDFYGGKHNEQFF; CDR3nt: TGTGCCACCAGTGATTTTTACGGGGGGAAGCACAATGAGCAGTTCTTC
j_gene: TRBJ2-2; d_gene: .; v_gene: TRBV11-3; abundance: .; CDR3aa: CASSLRPQRDGGELFF; CDR3nt: TGTGCCAGCAGCTTAAGGCCCCAGAGGGATGGCGGGGAGCTGTTTTTT
j_gene: TRBJ1-2; d_gene: .; v_gene: TRBV29-1; abundance: .; CDR3aa: CSSPQEDGYGYTF; CDR3nt: TGCAGCTCTCCTCAGGAGGATGGCTATGGCTACACCTTC
j_gene: TRBJ1-5; d_gene: .; v_gene: TRBV6-5; abundance: .; CDR3aa: CASSYGQHNQPQHF; CDR3nt: TGTGCCAGCAGTTACGGACAGCACAATCAGCCCCAGCATTTT
j_gene: TRBJ2-4; d_gene: TRBD2; v_gene: TRBV20-1; abundance: .; CDR3aa: CSASEGAGVNIQYF; CDR3nt: TGCAGTGCTAGTGAGGGCGCGGGGGTGAACATTCAGTACTTC
j_gene: TRBJ1-4; d_gene: .; v_gene: TRBV7-8; abundance: once; CDR3aa: CASSTFSATNEKLFF; CDR3nt: TGTGCCAGCAGCACCTTCAGCGCAACTAATGAAAAACTGTTTTTT
j_gene: TRBJ1-1; d_gene: TRBD1; v_gene: TRBV5-1; abundance: .; CDR3aa: CASSIKTGLNTEAFF; CDR3nt: TGCGCCAGCAGCATTAAGACAGGGCTGAACACTGAAGCTTTCTTT
j_gene: TRBJ2-7; d_gene: TRBD1; v_gene: TRBV19; abundance: .; CDR3aa: CASSFRDSSSYEQYF; CDR3nt: TGTGCCAGTAGCTTCCGGGACAGTAGCTCCTACGAGCAGTACTTC
j_gene: TRBJ1-4; d_gene: .; v_gene: TRBV5-1; abundance: .; CDR3aa: CASSPSGTNEKLFF; CDR3nt: TGCGCCAGCAGCCCTTCCGGAACTAATGAAAAACTGTTTTTT
j_gene: TRBJ1-2; d_gene: TRBD1; v_gene: TRBV6-5; abundance: few; CDR3aa: CASSYSRGRVYGYTF; CDR3nt: TGTGCCAGCAGTTACTCCAGGGGGCGAGTCTATGGCTACACCTTC
j_gene: TRBJ1-4; d_gene: .; v_gene: TRBV6-5; abundance: .; CDR3aa: CASRNRQVNEKLFF; CDR3nt: TGTGCCAGCAGAAACCGACAGGTGAATGAAAAACTGTTTTTT
j_gene: TRBJ1-2; d_gene: TRBD1; v_gene: TRBV7-9; abundance: few; CDR3aa: CASSPQTGGSYGYTF; CDR3nt: TGTGCCAGCAGCCCCCAGACAGGGGGCAGCTATGGCTACACCTTC
j_gene: TRBJ2-7; d_gene: TRBD2; v_gene: TRBV30; abundance: .; CDR3aa: CAWSAVTSGGAFYEQYF; CDR3nt: TGTGCCTGGAGTGCGGTCACTAGCGGGGGGGCCTTTTACGAGCAGTACTTC
j_gene: TRBJ1-6; d_gene: TRBD1; v_gene: TRBV9; abundance: .; CDR3aa: CASSVSTGSSYNSPLHF; CDR3nt: TGTGCCAGCAGCGTATCGACAGGGAGCTCCTATAATTCACCCCTCCACTTT
j_gene: TRBJ1-2; d_gene: TRBD1; v_gene: TRBV9; abundance: .; CDR3aa: CASSPTGTNYGYTF; CDR3nt: TGTGCCAGCAGCCCGACAGGGACCAACTATGGCTACACCTTC
j_gene: TRBJ2-1; d_gene: TRBD1; v_gene: TRBV5-1; abundance: few; CDR3aa: CASISTGVGDEQFF; CDR3nt: TGCGCCAGCATCTCGACAGGGGTAGGAGATGAGCAGTTCTTC
j_gene: TRBJ2-2; d_gene: TRBD1; v_gene: TRBV18; abundance: .; CDR3aa: CASSPPSLTGGAAGELFF; CDR3nt: TGTGCCAGCTCACCACCTTCCCTGACAGGGGGCGCGGCCGGGGAGCTGTTTTTT
j_gene: TRBJ2-6; d_gene: .; v_gene: TRBV9; abundance: .; CDR3aa: CASSRVMTAGAHSGANVLTF; CDR3nt: TGTGCCAGCAGCCGCGTCATGACGGCCGGAGCCCACTCTGGGGCCAACGTCCTGACTTTC
j_gene: TRBJ2-7; d_gene: .; v_gene: TRBV7-6; abundance: .; CDR3aa: CASSGKGRQDYEQYF; CDR3nt: TGTGCCAGCAGCGGCAAAGGGAGGCAGGACTACGAGCAGTACTTC
j_gene: TRBJ1-2; d_gene: TRBD1; v_gene: TRBV29-1; abundance: .; CDR3aa: CSDSGQGNYGYTF; CDR3nt: TGCAGCGATTCGGGACAGGGTAACTATGGCTACACCTTC
j_gene: TRBJ2-7; d_gene: TRBD2; v_gene: TRBV28; abundance: .; CDR3aa: CASSLQGSGGADEQYF; CDR3nt: TGTGCCAGCAGTTTACAGGGTAGCGGGGGGGCCGACGAGCAGTACTTC
j_gene: TRBJ1-6; d_gene: .; v_gene: TRBV7-9; abundance: .; CDR3aa: CASSLAPGNNSPLHF; CDR3nt: TGTGCCAGCAGCTTAGCACCGGGAAATAATTCACCCCTCCACTTT
j_gene: TRBJ2-7; d_gene: TRBD2; v_gene: TRBV7-9; abundance: .; CDR3aa: CASSPPGRARDEQYF; CDR3nt: TGTGCCAGCAGCCCTCCCGGGAGGGCCCGGGACGAGCAGTACTTC
j_gene: TRBJ1-3; d_gene: .; v_gene: TRBV18; abundance: .; CDR3aa: CASSPDNPWGNTIYF; CDR3nt: TGTGCCAGCTCACCGGACAATCCGTGGGGAAACACCATATATTTT
j_gene: TRBJ2-2; d_gene: TRBD1; v_gene: TRBV6-4; abundance: many; CDR3aa: CASSDSWTGESGELFF; CDR3nt: TGTGCCAGCAGTGACTCATGGACAGGGGAGAGCGGGGAGCTGTTTTTT
j_gene: TRBJ1-3; d_gene: .; v_gene: TRBV5-1; abundance: .; CDR3aa: CASSLRGAGRGNTIYF; CDR3nt: TGCGCCAGCAGCTTGAGGGGTGCGGGACGTGGAAACACCATATATTTT
j_gene: TRBJ2-3; d_gene: TRBD2; v_gene: TRBV5-1; abundance: once; CDR3aa: CASSLGAGTTSTDTQYF; CDR3nt: TGCGCCAGCAGCTTGGGAGCGGGGACCACTAGCACAGATACGCAGTATTTT
j_gene: TRBJ1-1; d_gene: TRBD1; v_gene: TRBV5-4; abundance: .; CDR3aa: CASSSTGRLTEAFF; CDR3nt: TGTGCCAGCAGCTCGACAGGGCGATTGACTGAAGCTTTCTTT
j_gene: TRBJ1-1; d_gene: .; v_gene: TRBV9; abundance: .; CDR3aa: CASSVGVDGVAFF; CDR3nt: TGTGCCAGCAGCGTGGGCGTAGACGGTGTTGCTTTCTTT
j_gene: TRBJ2-3; d_gene: TRBD2; v_gene: TRBV12-5; abundance: .; CDR3aa: CASVGSGASTDTQYF; CDR3nt: TGTGCTAGTGTAGGGAGCGGGGCTAGCACAGATACGCAGTATTTT
j_gene: TRBJ2-2; d_gene: TRBD1; v_gene: TRBV7-3; abundance: .; CDR3aa: CASSREGAAGELFF; CDR3nt: TGTGCCAGCAGCCGTGAGGGGGCGGCCGGGGAGCTGTTTTTT
j_gene: TRBJ1-3; d_gene: .; v_gene: TRBV30; abundance: few; CDR3aa: CAWSEQGNTIYF; CDR3nt: TGTGCCTGGAGTGAACAGGGAAACACCATATATTTT
j_gene: TRBJ2-5; d_gene: .; v_gene: TRBV7-7; abundance: once; CDR3aa: CASSLEGTLQETQYF; CDR3nt: TGTGCCAGCAGCTTAGAAGGGACACTCCAAGAGACCCAGTACTTC
j_gene: TRBJ1-5; d_gene: .; v_gene: TRBV27; abundance: .; CDR3aa: CASSLIGGSAVSNQPQHF; CDR3nt: TGTGCCAGCAGTTTAATAGGAGGATCAGCAGTCAGCAATCAGCCCCAGCATTTT
j_gene: TRBJ2-3; d_gene: TRBD2; v_gene: TRBV6-1; abundance: once; CDR3aa: CASSDGGGPLTDTQYF; CDR3nt: TGTGCCAGCAGTGACGGGGGGGGACCCCTCACAGATACGCAGTATTTT
j_gene: TRBJ1-1; d_gene: .; v_gene: TRBV2; abundance: .; CDR3aa: CASRGDSEAFF; CDR3nt: TGTGCCAGCAGAGGGGACTCTGAAGCTTTCTTT